This record covers a single T cell receptor (beta chain). Its matching antigen is unknown. The sample comes from a study of CD8 T cells in ankylosing spondylitis. General study results and limits: What appeared characteristic of ankylosing spondylitis blood was a TCR beta motif of under 10 highly homologous variants.

Quantitative molecular-barcoded 5'-RACE generated the TCR beta libraries. TCRdb re-derived calls from the 5' RACE reads in MiXCR, one entry per CDR3 protein. The sample records a few hundred thousand distinct CDR3 sequences, 8% being singletons. Sequenced material: blood, either unsorted or a sorted T cell fraction (not recorded which). The receptor was derived from a male donor with ankylosing spondylitis.

The CDR3 sequence is CASSWAGEVSGNTIYF. Here the CDR3 DNA reads TGTGCCAGCAGCTGGGCGGGGGAGGTCTCTGGAAACACCATATATTTT. The chain joins TRBV7-2 to TRBJ1-3, with a possible D match to TRBD1 (5 bases). The CDR3 consists of 16 residues. V dropped 4 bases and J dropped 0 bases, with 13 bases sitting between them. Germline V gene lookup returns CDR1 SGHTA and CDR2 FQGNSA.